This paragraph reports one TCR beta chain. This sample stems from a study of blood T cell repertoires in COVID-19. CDR3 length: 14 residues. The V gene end was trimmed by 5 bases and the J gene end by 7 bases; junction bases not matched to a gene: 8. Germline V lookup: CDR1 SGHVS, CDR2 FQNEAQ. Clones were read by immunoSEQ multiplex PCR, and TCRdb kept only the in-frame ones, dropping some. There are tens of thousands of clones in the sample; about 83% occur only once, and 6.9% lies in the top ten. This rearrangement joins TRBV7-8 to TRBJ2-5; 9 bases line up with TRBD1. The receptor was derived from a young man with COVID-19, enrolled during active disease. The material sequenced was peripheral blood. In DNA form, the CDR3 reads TGTGCCAGCAGCCGGGACAGGGCGGGAATGACCCAGTACTTC. Its protein is CASSRDRAGMTQYF.